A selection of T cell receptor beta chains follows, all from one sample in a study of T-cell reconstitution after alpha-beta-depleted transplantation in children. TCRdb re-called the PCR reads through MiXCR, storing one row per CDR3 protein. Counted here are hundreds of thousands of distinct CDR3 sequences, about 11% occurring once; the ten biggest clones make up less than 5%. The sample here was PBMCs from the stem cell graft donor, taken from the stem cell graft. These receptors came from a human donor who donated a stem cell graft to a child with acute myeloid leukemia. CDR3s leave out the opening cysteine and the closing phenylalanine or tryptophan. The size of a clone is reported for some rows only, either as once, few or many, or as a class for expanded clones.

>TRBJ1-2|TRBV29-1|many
SAYLQGAYGYT
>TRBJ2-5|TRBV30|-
AWSKGIAGGETQY
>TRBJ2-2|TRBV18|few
ASSPIITGELF
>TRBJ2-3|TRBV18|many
ASSPGDTQY
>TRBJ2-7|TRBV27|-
ASSLYRGLGDKQY
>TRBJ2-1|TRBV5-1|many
ASSLDGDWSEQF
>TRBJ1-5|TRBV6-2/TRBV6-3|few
ASSYGKGSQPQH
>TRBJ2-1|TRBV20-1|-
SARVGQGIDEQF
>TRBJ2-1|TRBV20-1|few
SARRGDEQF
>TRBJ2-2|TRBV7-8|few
ASSHRARGNTGELF
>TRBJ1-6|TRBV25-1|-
ASSEQNSPLH
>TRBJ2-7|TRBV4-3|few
ASSRQRGNYEQY
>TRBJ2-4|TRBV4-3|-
ASSQVSTGDLAKNIQY
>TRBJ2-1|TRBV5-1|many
ASSKTSFRYNEQF
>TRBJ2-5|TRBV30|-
AWGTSVETQY
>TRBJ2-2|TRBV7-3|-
ASSLTGTSYAGELF
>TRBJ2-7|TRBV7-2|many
ASSLTSSYEQY
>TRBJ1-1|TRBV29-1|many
SVAVREEWYGEAF
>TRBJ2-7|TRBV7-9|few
ASSLAGESYEQY
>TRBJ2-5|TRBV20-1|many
SARDRGSGETQY
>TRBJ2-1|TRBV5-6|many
ASSHHLDSYNEQF
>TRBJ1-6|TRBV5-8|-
ASSPTGQHNSPLH
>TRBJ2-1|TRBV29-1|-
SVYHNEQF
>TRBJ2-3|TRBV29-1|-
SVESLAGRTDTQY
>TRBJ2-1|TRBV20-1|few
SARDNRGAPGNEQF
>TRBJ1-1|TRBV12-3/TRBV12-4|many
ASSPGGNTEAF
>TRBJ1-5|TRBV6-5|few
ASSYEGKQPQH
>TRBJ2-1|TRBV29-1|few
SAGTSGPYNEQF
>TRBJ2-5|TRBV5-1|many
ASSLTLRQETQY
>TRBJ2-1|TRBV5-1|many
ASSLEPKRHNEQF
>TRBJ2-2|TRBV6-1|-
ASSRITNRGNTGELF
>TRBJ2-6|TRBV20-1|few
SARPVWSGANVLT
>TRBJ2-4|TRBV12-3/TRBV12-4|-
ASSPGTTKNIQY
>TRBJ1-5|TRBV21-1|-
ASSKGEGVGNQPQH
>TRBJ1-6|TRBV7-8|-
ASTASGGLSPLH
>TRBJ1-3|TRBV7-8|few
ASSARDRGGTSGNTIY
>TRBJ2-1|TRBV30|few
MGQSFNEQF
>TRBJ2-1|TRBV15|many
ATSSPTLGEQF
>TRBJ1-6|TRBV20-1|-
SARSQGSSPLH
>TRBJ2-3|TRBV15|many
ATSRDGLAGGTDTQY
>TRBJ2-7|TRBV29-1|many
SVDGQGTYEQY
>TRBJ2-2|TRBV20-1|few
SARAGGSTGELF
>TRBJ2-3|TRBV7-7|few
ASSRNSGRTDTQY
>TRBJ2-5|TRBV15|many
ATSRGGVETQY
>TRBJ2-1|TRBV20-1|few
SARAVPYSYNEQF
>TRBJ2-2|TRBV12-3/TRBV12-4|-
ASSLTSTELF
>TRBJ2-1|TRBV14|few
ASSQQLYNEQF
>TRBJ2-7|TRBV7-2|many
ASSSPGLSGYEQY
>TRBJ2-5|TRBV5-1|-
ASSHGTDEETQY
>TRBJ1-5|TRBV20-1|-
SAIDQNFNQPQH
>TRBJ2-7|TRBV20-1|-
SAQRTTSGSYEQY
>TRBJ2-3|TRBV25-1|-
ASTDPLAGGTDTQY
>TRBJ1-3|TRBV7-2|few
ASSLRPRNTIY
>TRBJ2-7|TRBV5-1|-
ASSPGWGRENCEQY
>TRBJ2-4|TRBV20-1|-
CAYPPKQGIEANIQY
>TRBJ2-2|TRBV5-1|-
ASSLANGGELF
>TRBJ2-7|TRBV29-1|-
SVTRSSYEQY
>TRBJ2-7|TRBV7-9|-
ASSWVGGGEQC
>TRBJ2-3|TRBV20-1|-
SAPPRSTDTQY